This T cell receptor (beta chain) was captured by sequencing in a study of OX40 agonist ivuxolimab in advanced cancers. Turning to the study itself: The patients received agonistic anti-OX40 (CD134) antibody ivuxolimab. Participants, approximately 81% male, averaged approximately 60 years of age, ranging from 23 to 79. Among those treated, three patients had partial responses, one with hepatocellular carcinoma and two with cutaneous melanoma. Overall study results and limits: Averaged across samples, CD8+ T cells carried more expanded clones than CD4+ did.

A remark on this clone: Its target is not known.

Assay used: immunoSEQ multiplex PCR; TCRdb lists only in-frame clones, some missing. The sample includes about 47,000 clones, roughly 80% of them seen just once. In germline, CDR1 is LGHNA, CDR2 YSLEER. The CDR3 is 18 residues long. V lost 3 bases, J lost 6 bases, and 15 bases stayed unmatched. V usage is TRBV4-3 and J usage is TRBJ2-1; 9 nucleotides match TRBD1. The clonotype originates from an adult with an advanced solid tumor such as melanoma, head and neck, liver or kidney cancer. The sample in question was CD4+ or CD8+ T cells sorted from blood, obtained in a trial of the OX40 agonist ivuxolimab. CDR3 sequence (DNA): TGCGCCAGCAGCCAGAACCCTGGGGCGGGACAGGGCATCAATGAGCAGTTCTTC. Protein product: CASSQNPGAGQGINEQFF.